A single sample is the source of the 10 T cell receptor beta chains below, sequenced in a study of blood T cells in healthy people across ages. With a J-beta primer mix and a sample-barcoded 5' primer, a second PCR ran about 7 to 12 cycles. TCRdb recomputed calls from the 5' RACE reads with MiXCR, one row per CDR3 protein. The sample yields 790,000 or so distinct CDR3 sequences, more than 55% seen once. The sample was blood. The source is a man in his forties or fifties in good health.

A few counts support this clonotype. The chain has TRBV20-1 and TRBJ2-3; 7 bases map to TRBD1. The CDR3 length is 14 residues. The germline V gene encodes CDR1 DFQATT and CDR2 SNEGSKA (reference sequence). V shed 6 bases and J 5 bases; nucleotides not matched to a gene: 11. The CDR3 loop reads CSARTGSGQDTQYF. The CDR3 DNA reads as TGCAGTGCAAGGACAGGAAGTGGTCAAGATACGCAGTATTTT.

V and J are TRBV7-2 and TRBJ2-5; 9 positions agree with TRBD1. The CDR3 loop spans 14 amino acids. The V and J ends lost 5 bases and 2 bases, in that order; junction bases with no gene match: 3. From germline, CDR1 is SGHTA and CDR2 FQGNSA. CDR3 in DNA: TGTGCCAGCAGCACTGACAGGGGGCAAGAGACCCAGTACTTC. It specifies CASSTDRGQETQYF.

This clonotype was seen only once. The genes are TRBV9 and TRBJ1-1; 7 bases align to TRBD1. V lost 3 bases to trimming and J lost 0 bases; unmatched junction nucleotides: 2. The CDR3 contains 14 residues. From germline, CDR1 is SGDLS and CDR2 YYNGEE. The CDR3 is CASSGDSMNTEAFF. The CDR3 region has the DNA TGTGCCAGCAGCGGGGACAGCATGAACACTGAAGCTTTCTTT.

In its sample, this clonotype was seen a few times. The V and J genes are TRBV10-3 and TRBJ2-2; TRBD1 matches at 7 bases. V was pared by 6 bases and J by 0 bases, with 16 bases of the junction left unmatched. The CDR3 totals 19 residues. Germline V gives CDR1 ENHRY, CDR2 SYGVKD. In DNA form, the CDR3 reads TGTGCCATCAGACAGACAATCACAGGGGTTGCCTCGAACACCGGGGAGCTGTTTTTT. Translating it yields CAIRQTITGVASNTGELFF.

Only one count was recorded for this clonotype. The V gene is TRBV7-6, the J gene TRBJ2-1, with D perhaps matching TRBD1 or TRBD2 (5 bases each). Germline V lookup: CDR1 SGHVS, CDR2 FNYEAQ. The CDR3 has 19 amino acids. Trimming shortened V by 5 bases and J by 6 bases, and 29 bases separated the two germline ends. The CDR3 bases are TGTGCCAGCAGCATAAGTCCCCCGGGACCGGAAGAGGGATGCAATGAGCAGTTCTTC. This codes for CASSISPPGPEEGCNEQFF.

V usage is TRBV4-3 and J usage is TRBJ2-7; no firm D call. V shed 4 bases and J shed 6 bases, with 13 bases lying between them. CDR1 is LGHNA, CDR2 YSLEER, per germline. CDR3 length: 13 amino acids. The CDR3 bases are TGCGCCAGCAGCCTCGGAGATGGCGCCGAGCAGTACTTC. Translated: CASSLGDGAEQYF.

This clonotype turned up a few times. The rearrangement uses TRBV7-9 and TRBJ2-7; D not certain. Trimming left V 1 base short and J 0 bases short, with 4 bases between. The V gene's germline CDR1 is SEHNR and CDR2 FQNEAQ (reference sequence). This CDR3 region has 13 residues. As DNA, the CDR3 is TGTGCCAGCAGCTTAGTTAACTCCTACGAGCAGTACTTC. This gives the protein CASSLVNSYEQYF. Together with reference TRBV7-9 and TRBJ2-7, the CDR3 gives the full variable domain: DTGVSQNPRHKITKRGQNVTFRCDPISEHNRLYWYRQTLGQGPEFLTYFQNEAQLEKSRLLSDRFSAERPKGSFSTLEIQRTEQGDSAMYLCASSLVNSYEQYFGPGTRLTVT.

This clonotype was counted a few times. The V and J genes are TRBV7-9 and TRBJ1-4; possible D gene TRBD1, 5 bases. CDR1 is SEHNR, CDR2 FQNEAQ, per germline (reference sequence). V was clipped by 1 base and J by 4 bases, with 7 bases between them. CDR3 size: 14 residues. The CDR3 spells CASSLDRFNEKLFF. For the CDR3, the DNA is TGTGCCAGCAGCTTAGACAGGTTTAATGAAAAACTGTTTTTT.

The V gene is TRBV28, the J gene TRBJ1-2; tentatively, D is TRBD1 (6 bases). CDR1 MDHEN and CDR2 SYDVKM come from the germline V gene. Trimming cost V 6 bases and J 2 bases, with 16 bases left between them. The CDR3 loop spans 15 amino acids. The CDR3 bases are TGTGCCAGCAGACAAGGGGGGGGGCTCAACTATGGCTACACCTTC. Translating it yields CASRQGGGLNYGYTF.

This clonotype has only a few counts. The rearrangement uses TRBV5-1 and TRBJ2-3; TRBD2 agrees at 7 bases. The J segment lost 4 bases and the V segment lost 2 bases, leaving 7 bases of the junction unmatched. The germline CDR1 and CDR2 sequences are SGHRS and YFSETQ. The CDR3 has 15 amino acids. The DNA for the CDR3 is TGCGCCAGCAGCTTTAGGACTAGAGAAGCAGATACGCAGTATTTT. Residues: CASSFRTREADTQYF.